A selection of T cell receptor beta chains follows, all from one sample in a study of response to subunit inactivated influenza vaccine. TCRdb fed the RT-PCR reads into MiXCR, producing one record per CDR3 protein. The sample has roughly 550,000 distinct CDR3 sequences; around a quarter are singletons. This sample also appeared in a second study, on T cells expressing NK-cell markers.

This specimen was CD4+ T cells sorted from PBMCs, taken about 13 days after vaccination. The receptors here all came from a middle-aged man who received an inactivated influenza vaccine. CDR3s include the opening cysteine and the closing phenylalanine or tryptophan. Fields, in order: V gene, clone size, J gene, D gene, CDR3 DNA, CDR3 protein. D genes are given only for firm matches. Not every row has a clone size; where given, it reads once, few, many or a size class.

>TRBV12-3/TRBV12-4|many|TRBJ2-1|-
TGTGCCAGCAGTCCCCGGGCAGGCCGAACCTCCTACAATGAGCAGTTCTTC
CASSPRAGRTSYNEQFF
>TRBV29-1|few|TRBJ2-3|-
TGCAGCGTTGCCGGGACTTCGGACACGCAGTATTTT
CSVAGTSDTQYF
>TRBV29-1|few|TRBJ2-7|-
TGCAGCGTTGTGGTGGGAAGCTCCTACGAGCAGTACTTC
CSVVVGSSYEQYF
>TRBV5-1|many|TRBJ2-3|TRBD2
TGCGCCAGCAGCCGAGGGACTAGCGGGGCAGATACGCAGTATTTT
CASSRGTSGADTQYF
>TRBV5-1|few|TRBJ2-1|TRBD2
TGCGCCAGCAGCTTGGCCCCGGGACTACCCTACAATGAGCAGTTCTTC
CASSLAPGLPYNEQFF
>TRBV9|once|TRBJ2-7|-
TGTGCCAGCAGCGTCAGAGGGGGGAGCTCCTACGAGCAGTACTTC
CASSVRGGSSYEQYF
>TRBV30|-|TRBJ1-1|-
TGTGCCTGGAGACACAAAAAAACCCTGAACACTGAAGCTTTCTTT
CAWRHKKTLNTEAFF
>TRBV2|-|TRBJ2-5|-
TGTGCCAGCAGTGAAGCAAGAGGGTGGATGGGAGAGACCCAGTACTTC
CASSEARGWMGETQYF
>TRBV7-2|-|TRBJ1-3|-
TGTGCCAGCAGCTTAGGACGGGGTTATGGAAACACCATATATTTT
CASSLGRGYGNTIYF
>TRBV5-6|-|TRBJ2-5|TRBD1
TGTGCCAGCAGCTTCGACAGGGTAAAGACCCAGTACTTC
CASSFDRVKTQYF
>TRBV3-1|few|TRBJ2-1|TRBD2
TGTGCCAGCAGCCAACAAGATTGGAGTGGCGGGGGGGCCGATGAGCAGTTCTTC
CASSQQDWSGGGADEQFF
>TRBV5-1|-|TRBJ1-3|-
TGCGCCAGCAGCTTGGGAGGTAGCCCCTCTGGAAACACCATATATTTT
CASSLGGSPSGNTIYF
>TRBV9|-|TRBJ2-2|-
TGTGCCAGCAGGCAAGGTCGGGAGAACACCGGGGAGCTGTTTTTT
CASRQGRENTGELFF
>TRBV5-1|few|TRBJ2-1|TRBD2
TGCGCCAGCAGCCTAAGCGGGGGCCTCCCCTACAATGAGCAGTTCTTC
CASSLSGGLPYNEQFF
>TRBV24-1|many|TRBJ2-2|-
TGTGCCACCAGCCCGGGACAAGACACCGGGGAGCTGTTTTTT
CATSPGQDTGELFF
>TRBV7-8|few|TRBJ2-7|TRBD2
TGTGCCAGCAGCCTCTTTCGGTCTAGCGGGAGTTACGAGCAGTACTTC
CASSLFRSSGSYEQYF
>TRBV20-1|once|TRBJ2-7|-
TGCAGTGCTAGTCTACGGGTTTCCTACGAGCAGTACTTC
CSASLRVSYEQYF
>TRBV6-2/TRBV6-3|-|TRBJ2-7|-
TGTGCCAGCAGTTCATACAGGGAAGACGAGCAGTACTTC
CASSSYREDEQYF
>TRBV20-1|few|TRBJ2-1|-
TGCAGTGCTAGAGTCTTGGTGAGCTCCTACAATGAGCAGTTCTTC
CSARVLVSSYNEQFF
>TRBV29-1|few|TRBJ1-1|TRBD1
TGCAGCGTTGAAGGAGGCTGGACAGGGCAAGCTTTCTTT
CSVEGGWTGQAFF
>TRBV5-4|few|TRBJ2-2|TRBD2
TGTGCCAGCAGCCCCAGACTAGCGACGAACACCGGGGAGCTGTTTTTT
CASSPRLATNTGELFF
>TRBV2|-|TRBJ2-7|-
TGTGCCAGCAGTGATAGGTCGGAATCCGAGGAGCAGTACTTC
CASSDRSESEEQYF
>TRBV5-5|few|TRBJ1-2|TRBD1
TGTGCCAGCAGCCGTACAGGGGGTACGAGCTATGGCTACACCTTC
CASSRTGGTSYGYTF
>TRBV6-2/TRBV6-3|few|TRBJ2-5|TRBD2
TGTGCCAGCAGTTACTGGCGGGGGGGCCAAGAGACCCAGTACTTC
CASSYWRGGQETQYF
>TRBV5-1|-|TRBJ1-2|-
TGCGCCAGCAGCTTCTCGGTCTTTAACTATGGCTACACCTTC
CASSFSVFNYGYTF
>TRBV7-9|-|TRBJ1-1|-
TGTGCCAGCAGTCCCGTGTACGGCACTGAAGCTTTCTTT
CASSPVYGTEAFF
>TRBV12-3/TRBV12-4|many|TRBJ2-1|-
TGTGCCAGCAGTTTATGGGGCGGGAATAATGAGCAGTTCTTC
CASSLWGGNNEQFF
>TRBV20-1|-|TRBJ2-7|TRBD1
TGCAGTGCTAGACCCGGGACAGGTAACTCCTACGAGCAGTACTTC
CSARPGTGNSYEQYF
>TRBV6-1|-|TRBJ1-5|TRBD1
TGTGCCAGCAGTATTATCGGACAGGGCCGCAGTCTCAATCAGCCCCAGCATTTT
CASSIIGQGRSLNQPQHF
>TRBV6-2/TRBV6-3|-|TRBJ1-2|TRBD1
TGTGCCAGCGCCAGGGGGCTGGACTATGGCTACACCTTC
CASARGLDYGYTF
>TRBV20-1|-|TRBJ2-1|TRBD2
TGCAGTGCTTCCGGGACTAGCGGGAGGGCGGTCTATGAGCAGTTCTTC
CSASGTSGRAVYEQFF
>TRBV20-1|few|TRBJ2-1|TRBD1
TGCAGTGCTAGAGATTACAGGGGGCATGGTGAGCAGTTCTTC
CSARDYRGHGEQFF
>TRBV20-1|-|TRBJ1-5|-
TGCAGTGCTAGAGAACCCACAGGAAATCAGCCCCAGCATTTT
CSAREPTGNQPQHF
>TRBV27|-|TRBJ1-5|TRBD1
TGTGCCAGCAGTTGGACAGGGGTGCGCAATCAGCCCCAGCATTTT
CASSWTGVRNQPQHF
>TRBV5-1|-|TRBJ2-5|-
TGCGCCAGCAGCTTGCCCGGGAAGGCGACCCAGTACTTC
CASSLPGKATQYF
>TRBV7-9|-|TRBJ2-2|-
TGTGCCAGCAGCTTTGGGGACTGGACCGGGGAGCTGTTTTTT
CASSFGDWTGELFF
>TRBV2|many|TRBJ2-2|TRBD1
TGTGCCAGCAGGAAGACAGGGGGCCCGAACACCGGGGAGCTGTTTTTT
CASRKTGGPNTGELFF
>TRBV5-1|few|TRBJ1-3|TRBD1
TGCGCCAGCAGCTTAACAGGGGGTGTCGATACCATATATTTT
CASSLTGGVDTIYF
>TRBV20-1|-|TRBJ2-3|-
TGCAGTGCTAGAGATGCCAGCCGGGCGGGGGCCACAGATACGCAGTATTTT
CSARDASRAGATDTQYF
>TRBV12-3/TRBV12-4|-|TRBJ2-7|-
TGTGCCAGCAGTTTAGCACGCCACCTGGGCGAGCAGTACTTC
CASSLARHLGEQYF
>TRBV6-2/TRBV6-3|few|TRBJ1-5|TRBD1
TGTGCCAGCAGTTACCCCGGACAGGGCAATCAGCCCCAGCATTTT
CASSYPGQGNQPQHF
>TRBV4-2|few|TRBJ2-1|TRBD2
TGTGCCAGCAGCCAAGATTTGCGGGGGGGCTACTACAATGAGCAGTTCTTC
CASSQDLRGGYYNEQFF
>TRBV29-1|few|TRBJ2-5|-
TGCAGCGCTGGGGTCCTGGAGGCCCAGTACTTC
CSAGVLEAQYF
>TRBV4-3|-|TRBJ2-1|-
TGCGCCAGCAGCCAAGATAAGCGGGCGAACTACAATGAGCAGTTCTTC
CASSQDKRANYNEQFF
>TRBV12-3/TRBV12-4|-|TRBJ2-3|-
TGTGCCAGCAGGGAGGGTCTCGGTACGCAGTATTTT
CASREGLGTQYF
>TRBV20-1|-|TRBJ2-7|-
TGCAGTTCCGAGATCGCCTACGAGCAGTACTTC
CSSEIAYEQYF
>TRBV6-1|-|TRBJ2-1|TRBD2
TGTGCCAGCAAGTCTAGCGGGGTTTACAATGAGCAGTTCTTC
CASKSSGVYNEQFF
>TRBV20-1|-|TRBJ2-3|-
TGCAGTGCTAGTCCTGAAGCGGGTGCAGATACGCAGTATTTT
CSASPEAGADTQYF
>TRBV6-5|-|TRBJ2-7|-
TGTGCCAGCAGTTCTGGGTACCTCTACGAGCAGTACTTC
CASSSGYLYEQYF
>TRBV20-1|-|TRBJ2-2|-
TGCCTTTTTATTGGGCTAGCTAAGGCCGGGGAGCTGTTTTTT
CLFIGLAKAGELFF
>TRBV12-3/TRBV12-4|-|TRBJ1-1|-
TGTGCCAGCAGCATGTCGAACACTGAAGCTTTCTTT
CASSMSNTEAFF
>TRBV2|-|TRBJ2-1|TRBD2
TGTGCCAGCACGGGTGTTAGCGGGAGCAATGAGCAGTTCTTC
CASTGVSGSNEQFF
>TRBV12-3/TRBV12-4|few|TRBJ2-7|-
TGTGCCAGCAGTTTATTACTAAACTCCTACGAGCAGTACTTC
CASSLLLNSYEQYF
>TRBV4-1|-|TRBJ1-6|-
TGCGCCAGCAGCCAAGACTTAAGATCACCCCTCCACTTT
CASSQDLRSPLHF
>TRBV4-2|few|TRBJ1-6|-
TGTGCCAGCAGCCCGTCAGGGAGTAGGGGGAATTCACCCCTCCACTTT
CASSPSGSRGNSPLHF
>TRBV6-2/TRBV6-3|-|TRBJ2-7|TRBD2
TGTGCCAGCAGACCGTCGGCTAGCGGGAGACTGGGCGAGCAGTACTTC
CASRPSASGRLGEQYF
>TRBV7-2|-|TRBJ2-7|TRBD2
TGTGCCAGCAGCACCGAGTTGCGGGAGGGCAAGCAGTACTTC
CASSTELREGKQYF
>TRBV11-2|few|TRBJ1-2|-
TGTGCCAGCAGCTCCCCGGGGGAGACATTCGACTATGGCTACACCTTC
CASSSPGETFDYGYTF
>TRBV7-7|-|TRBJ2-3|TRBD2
TGTGCCAGCAGCCCGGGGACTAGCGGGAGTTCAGATACGCAGTATTTT
CASSPGTSGSSDTQYF